The subject of this entry is one T cell receptor beta chain. CD8 cells classed as naive were CD45RO-negative and positively selected for CCR7, excluding terminally differentiated effector memory CD45RA+ cells. This CDR3 contains 16 residues. V lost 1 base, J lost 1 base, and 13 bases lay in between. Germline lookup yields CDR1 SEHNR and CDR2 FQNEAQ (reference sequence). The data originate from a study of shared clonotypes between healthy human individuals. Libraries were prepared by immunoSEQ multiplex PCR; TCRdb keeps only in-frame clonotypes and omits some of them. Of about 580,000 clones in the sample, roughly 98% are singletons; the top ten hold 0.3%.

Sequencing was carried out using naive CD8+ T cells sorted from blood. The chain is built from TRBV7-9 and TRBJ1-1; D gene ambiguous. This TCR derives from a man aged 25 to 45 in good health. CDR3 DNA sequence: TGTGCCAGCAGCTTAGGGTACGAGAACGGGAACACTGAAGCTTTCTTT. Protein: CASSLGYENGNTEAFF.